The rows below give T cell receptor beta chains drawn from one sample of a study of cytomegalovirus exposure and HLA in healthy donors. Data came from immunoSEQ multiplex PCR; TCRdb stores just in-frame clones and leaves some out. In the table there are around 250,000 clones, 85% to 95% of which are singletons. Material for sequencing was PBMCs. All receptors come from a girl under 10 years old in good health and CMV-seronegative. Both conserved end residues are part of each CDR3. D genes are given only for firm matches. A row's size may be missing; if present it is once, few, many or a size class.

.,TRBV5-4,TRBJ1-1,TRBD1,TGTGCCAGCAGCCGGGAACCGACAGGGGTCGCTGAAGCTTTCTTT,CASSREPTGVAEAFF
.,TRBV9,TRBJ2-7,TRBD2,TGTGCCAGCAGCGGGGGGGGGACTAGCCGCTACGAGCAGTACTTC,CASSGGGTSRYEQYF
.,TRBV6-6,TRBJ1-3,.,TGTGCCAGCAGTTACGCGACCCAGGCTGGAAACACCATATATTTT,CASSYATQAGNTIYF
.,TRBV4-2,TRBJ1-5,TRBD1,TGTGCCAGCAGCCAAGAGACAGGGGCCATCAATCAGCCCCAGCATTTT,CASSQETGAINQPQHF
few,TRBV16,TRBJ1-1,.,TGTGCCAGCAGCCAGGCGCCCGGGGCTTTCTTT,CASSQAPGAFF
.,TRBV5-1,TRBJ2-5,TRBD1,TGCGCCAGCAGCTGGCAGACCGGGACAGGAACGGAGACCCAGTACTTC,CASSWQTGTGTETQYF
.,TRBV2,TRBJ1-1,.,TGTGCCAGCATACTAAACACTGAAGCTTTCTTT,CASILNTEAFF
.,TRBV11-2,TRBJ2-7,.,TGTGCCAGCAGCCCGACTTCGATCAGCTCCTACGAGCAGTACTTC,CASSPTSISSYEQYF
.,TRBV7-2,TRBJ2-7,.,TGTGCCAGCAGCTTCTCACTCCGCCTCGACAGATACGAGCAGTACTTC,CASSFSLRLDRYEQYF
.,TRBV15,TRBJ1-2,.,TGTGCCACCAGCAGAGATGGGAGTGAGGCCTATGGCTACACCTTC,CATSRDGSEAYGYTF
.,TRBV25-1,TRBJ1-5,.,TGTGCCAGCAGTGAATCGGGAAGTGATCAGCCCCAGCATTTT,CASSESGSDQPQHF
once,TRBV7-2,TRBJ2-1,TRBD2,TGTGCCAGCAGCTCGACCGGGACTAGCCAGTACAATGAGCAGTTCTTC,CASSSTGTSQYNEQFF
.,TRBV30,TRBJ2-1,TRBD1,TGTGCCTTCGCCGGGGACAGACACAATGAGCAGTTCTTC,CAFAGDRHNEQFF
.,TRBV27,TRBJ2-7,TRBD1,TGTGCCAGCAGTTCCAGGGACAGGGGTCCTGTTTTGAGCGAGCAGTACTTC,CASSSRDRGPVLSEQYF
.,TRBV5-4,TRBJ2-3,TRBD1,TGTGCCAGCAGCTTAGCGGACAGGGGCACAGATACGCAGTATTTT,CASSLADRGTDTQYF
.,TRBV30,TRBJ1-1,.,TGTGCCTGGAGAGGGCAGGGCCACACTGAAGCTTTCTTT,CAWRGQGHTEAFF
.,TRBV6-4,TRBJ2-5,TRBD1,TGTGCCAGCAGTGACTCGAATCACCCGTCCCGGGACAGACAAGAGACCCAGTACTTC,CASSDSNHPSRDRQETQYF
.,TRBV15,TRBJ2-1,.,TGTGCCACCAGCAGGGATCTTTGGGCCCGGTTGATCTTC,CATSRDLWARLIF
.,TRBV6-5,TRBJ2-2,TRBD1,TGTGCCAGCAGCCGGACAGGGATCACCGGGGAGCTGTTTTTT,CASSRTGITGELFF
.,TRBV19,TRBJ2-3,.,TGTGCCAGTAGTGTTCAGGGATCGGATACGCAGTATTTT,CASSVQGSDTQYF
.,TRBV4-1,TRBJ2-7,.,TGCGCCAGCAGCCAAGACGGACAGAATAGGGCCCCCGAGCAGTACTTC,CASSQDGQNRAPEQYF
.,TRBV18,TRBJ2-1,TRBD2,TGTGCCAGCTCACCACCAGCGGGAGGGCGGAATGAGCAGTTCTTC,CASSPPAGGRNEQFF
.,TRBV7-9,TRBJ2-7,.,TGTGCCAGCAGCCCGACAGATTACGAGCAGTACTTC,CASSPTDYEQYF
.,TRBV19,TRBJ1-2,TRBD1,TGTGCCAGTACGGGCAGGGGGACTGGCTACACCTTC,CASTGRGTGYTF
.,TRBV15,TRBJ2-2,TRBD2,TGTGCCACCAGCAAGGCGGGAGGAGGTTACGGGGAGCTGTTTTTT,CATSKAGGGYGELFF
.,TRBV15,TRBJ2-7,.,TGTGCCACCAGCACCCTCGCCGGGATTGTCTCCTACGAGCAGTACTTC,CATSTLAGIVSYEQYF
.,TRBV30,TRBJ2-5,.,TGTGCCTGGAGTGCCGGAGGTGTCTGGTACTTC,CAWSAGGVWYF
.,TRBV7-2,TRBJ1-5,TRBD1,TGTGCCAGCAGCCTATGGGGACAGGGGATTAGTAATCAGCCCCAGCATTTT,CASSLWGQGISNQPQHF